Below, one TCR beta chain is given with its context. The antigen is undetermined. The data are from a study of CD8+CD57+ T cells in acquired aplastic anemia. CDR3 length: 14 residues. The junction had 4 bases not matched to a gene; V was cut back by 3 bases and J by 4 bases. Germline V gene sequence: CDR1 SGHTA, CDR2 FQGTGA. Profiling of TCR beta VDJ combinations and CDR3 sequences used genomic DNA as template. TCRdb fed the reads into MiXCR, producing one record per CDR3 protein. Here the sample spans about 150,000 distinct CDR3 sequences, about 48% being singletons. In patients chosen for sequencing, flow cytometry had shown CD8+CD57+ cell expansion. Acquired aplastic anemia of severe grade affected all patients. Study-level points and caveats: In common between the patients and the controls were approximately 28 CD8+ CDR3 sequences.

Sequenced input: sorted CD4+, CD8+, or CD8+CD57+ T cells (not recorded which) from PBMCs. The chain has TRBV7-3 and TRBJ1-2; the match to TRBD1 covers 8 bases. This TCR was sampled from a human donor with aplastic anemia. The CDR3 loop reads CASSLVGTGYGYTF. CDR3 in DNA: TGTGCCAGCAGCTTGGTCGGGACAGGCTATGGCTACACCTTC.